Shown below are 19 T cell receptor beta chains from a single sample sequenced in a study of CD8+CD57+ T cells in acquired aplastic anemia (dated by TCRdb to the late 2010s). Sequenced on an Illumina HiSeq 2000. Profiling of TCR beta VDJ combinations and CDR3 sequences used genomic DNA as the template. The raw public reads went through TCRdb reprocessing: fastp at Q25, MiXCR clone calling, in-frame beta chains kept. When rows share a CDR3 protein, they turn into one entry using the most common DNA and genes. The sample table contains over 150,000 distinct CDR3 sequences; only one count was recorded for around half of them. Together, the top ten hold less than 15% of the sample. Patients chosen for sequencing had shown expansion of CD8+CD57+ cells by flow cytometry. Input material: sorted CD4+, CD8+, or CD8+CD57+ T cells (not recorded which) from PBMCs. Source of these receptors: a human donor with aplastic anemia.

V usage is TRBV19 and J usage is TRBJ1-1; D is ambiguous. The CDR3 covers 14 residues. Germline values: CDR1 LNHDA, CDR2 SQIVND (reference sequence). V shed 6 bases and J shed 6 bases, with 17 bases lying between them. The CDR3 bases are TGTGCCAGTAGCCCTGGACGGGTACAAGCTGAAGCTTTCTTT. This sequence encodes CASSPGRVQAEAFF. The complete variable domain, with remaining parts taken from reference TRBV19 and TRBJ1-1, reads DGGITQSPKYLFRKEGQNVTLSCEQNLNHDAMYWYRQDPGQGLRLIYYSQIVNDFQKGDIAEGYSVSREKKESFPLTVTSAQKNPTAFYLCASSPGRVQAEAFFGQGTRLTVV.

The rearrangement links TRBV29-1 to TRBJ2-7, with D possibly TRBD2 on 6 matching bases. Trimming pared 6 bases from V and 6 bases from J, leaving 15 bases between. The length of the CDR3 is 12 residues. Germline CDR1 is SQVTM and CDR2 is ANQGSEA. The CDR3: CSVETGVSEQYF. The CDR3 DNA reads TGCAGCGTGGAGACGGGGGTAAGCGAGCAGTACTTC.

In its sample, this clonotype was seen many times. V usage is TRBV20-1 and J usage is TRBJ2-7; 11 nucleotides agree with TRBD2. In germline, CDR1 is DFQATT, CDR2 SNEGSKA (reference sequence). Losses at the gene ends were 1 base for V and 3 bases for J; bases not matched to a gene: 14. The length of the CDR3 is 18 residues. CDR3 in DNA: TGCAGTGCTAGAGTGATGACTACGACTAGCGGGGAAAACTACGAGCAGTACTTC. This translates into CSARVMTTTSGENYEQYF.

The genes are TRBV10-2 and TRBJ2-1; D is undetermined. Trimming took off 6 bases at V and 7 bases at J, with 7 bases between the two ends. Germline assignment: CDR1 WSHSY and CDR2 SAAADI. The CDR3 totals 11 residues. The CDR3 reads CASRIVNEQFF. The CDR3 DNA sequence: TGCGCCAGCAGGATCGTAAATGAGCAGTTCTTC.

A word on this clonotype: The junction differs from germline at one of its ends, possibly a read error. This sequence joins TRBV25-1 and TRBJ2-3; D may be TRBD2 (6 bases). CDR3 length: 14 residues. Germline CDR1 reads MGHDK; CDR2 reads SYGVNS. The CDR3 DNA sequence: TGTGCCTCGAGGCGGGAACACGGCACAGGTACGCAGTATTTT. This encodes CASRREHGTGTQYF.

This clonotype occurred many times. The rearrangement uses TRBV15 and TRBJ1-1; D is possibly TRBD1 (5 bases). The CDR3 sequence is 15 residues long. In germline, CDR1 is LNHNV, CDR2 YYDKDF (reference sequence). Between the trimmed V and J ends, which lost 5 bases and 1 base, there was a span of 14 bases. The CDR3 DNA follows: TGTGCCACCAGCGACCCTTGGGGGGGGAACACTGAAGCTTTCTTT. Protein product: CATSDPWGGNTEAFF.

The chain couples TRBV2 to TRBJ2-7; maybe TRBD2 (5 bases). The germline V gene has CDR1 SNHLY and CDR2 FYNNEI. The ends were cut back, 6 bases at V and 6 bases at J, with 12 bases in the middle. CDR3 length: 12 amino acids. The CDR3 here is CASRSGYPEQYF. The DNA for the CDR3 is TGTGCCAGCAGGTCGGGATACCCCGAGCAGTACTTC. The complete variable domain, with remaining parts taken from reference TRBV2 and TRBJ2-7, reads EPEVTQTPSHQVTQMGQEVILRCVPISNHLYFYWYRQILGQKVEFLVSFYNNEISEKSEIFDDQFSVERPDGSNFTLKIRSTKLEDSAMYFCASRSGYPEQYFGPGTRLTVT.

The V gene is TRBV5-1, the J gene TRBJ2-7; D ambiguous. The CDR3 consists of 14 residues. Germline CDR1 is SGHRS and CDR2 is YFSETQ. The V end lost 0 bases, the J end lost 5 bases, and 12 bases lay between the germline ends. CDR3 coding DNA: TGCGCCAGCAGCTTGGGTGACACCCCCAACGAGCAGTACTTC. Its protein product is CASSLGDTPNEQYF.

This chain uses TRBV10-3 with TRBJ2-7; perhaps TRBD2 as D (5 bases). The CDR3 totals 13 residues. Germline loops: CDR1 ENHRY, CDR2 SYGVKD. V lost 6 bases and J 0 bases, leaving 9 bases between the germline ends. CDR3 sequence reads: CAISGLSSYEQYF. CDR3 DNA sequence: TGTGCCATCAGCGGACTCAGCTCCTACGAGCAGTACTTC.

This clonotype occurred once. This chain uses TRBV19 with TRBJ1-5, with 8 bases fitting TRBD1. Germline V gene sequence: CDR1 LNHDA, CDR2 SQIVND (reference sequence). J gave up 8 bases and V 9 bases, and 12 bases lay outside the gene matches. The CDR3 has 14 residues. The CDR3, as DNA: TGTGCCAGCAGCTCCCGGACAGGGAAGGAGCCCCAGCATTTT. As protein: CASSSRTGKEPQHF. Full variable domain (rest looked up from reference TRBV19 and TRBJ1-5): DGGITQSPKYLFRKEGQNVTLSCEQNLNHDAMYWYRQDPGQGLRLIYYSQIVNDFQKGDIAEGYSVSREKKESFPLTVTSAQKNPTAFYLCASSSRTGKEPQHFGDGTRLSIL.

At least ten counts were recorded for this clonotype. The chain employs TRBV29-1 and TRBJ2-3; D gene ambiguous. Deletions cut 5 bases from V and 5 bases from J, with 23 bases between. The CDR3 runs to 16 residues. Germline V gene sequence: CDR1 SQVTM, CDR2 ANQGSEA. CDR3 protein: CSVHPHPLESVDTQYF. The CDR3 nucleotides are TGCAGCGTTCATCCCCACCCTCTAGAGAGTGTAGATACGCAGTATTTT.

The chain employs TRBV7-3 and TRBJ2-3; 9 bases agree with TRBD2. CDR3 length: 14 amino acids. V shed 5 bases and J 10 bases; nucleotides not matched to a gene: 10. Germline-derived CDR1 and CDR2 are SGHTA and FQGTGA. Here the CDR3 DNA reads TGTGCCAGCAGCCCCGGTGGGACTAGCCGCGCGCAGTATTTT. Protein: CASSPGGTSRAQYF. The full variable domain, in which reference TRBV7-3 and TRBJ2-3 provide the parts outside the CDR3, is GAGVSQTPSNKVTEKGKYVELRCDPISGHTALYWYRQSLGQGPEFLIYFQGTGAADDSGLPNDRFFAVRPEGSVSTLKIQRTERGDSAVYLCASSPGGTSRAQYFGPGTRLTVL.

The chain couples TRBV2 to TRBJ1-3; D is ambiguous. The CDR3 totals 14 residues. Germline assignment: CDR1 SNHLY and CDR2 FYNNEI. The V gene lost 4 bases and the J gene lost 8 bases, with 15 bases spanning the gap. The CDR3 sequence is CASSAATGRDTIYF. CDR3 DNA: TGTGCCAGCAGTGCGGCAACCGGACGCGACACCATATATTTT.

This clonotype was counted many times. The chain employs TRBV5-6 and TRBJ2-3; 8 nucleotides match TRBD2. This CDR3 comprises 14 residues. V dropped 4 bases and J dropped 2; count of bases not matched to a gene: 3. CDR1 is SGHDT, CDR2 YYEEEE, per germline. The CDR3 coding sequence is TGTGCCAGCAGCATTAGCGGGGCCACAGATACGCAGTATTTT. Translating it yields CASSISGATDTQYF.

The chain employs TRBV15 and TRBJ2-7, with TRBD2 identical over 11 bases. The CDR3 consists of 15 residues. Germline V gene data show CDR1 as LNHNV and CDR2 as YYDKDF (reference sequence). V dropped 0 bases and J dropped 3; count of bases not matched to a gene: 1. In DNA form, the CDR3 reads TGTGCCACCAGCAGAGAACTAGCGGGAGACTACGAGCAGTACTTC. Translated, it gives CATSRELAGDYEQYF.

The V gene is TRBV9, the J gene TRBJ2-1; D possibly corresponds to TRBD1 (7 bases). The germline gives CDR1 SGDLS, CDR2 YYNGEE. V gave up 6 bases and J gave up 8 bases, with 18 bases separating them. This CDR3 spans 14 amino acids. Written as DNA, the CDR3 is TGTGCCAGCAACGGGAGAGACAGGGTCGATGAGCAGTTCTTC. It specifies CASNGRDRVDEQFF.

This clonotype was found many times. The CDR3 nucleotides are TGTGCCAGCAGCTTGGCCGGCAGCCCCACAGATACGCAGTATTTT. Its protein product is CASSLAGSPTDTQYF. The V and J genes are TRBV5-8 and TRBJ2-3; D not certain. The germline V gene has CDR1 SGHTS and CDR2 YDEGEE. The CDR3 has 15 amino acids. Trimming removed 0 bases from V and 2 bases from J, with 10 bases in between.

This chain connects TRBV15 to TRBJ2-7; 9 bases fit TRBD1. V dropped 7 bases and J dropped 3; count of bases not matched to a gene: 7. Germline V gives CDR1 LNHNV, CDR2 YYDKDF (reference sequence). This CDR3 region has 14 residues. The CDR3 region is CATKEQGAIYEQYF. The CDR3, as DNA: TGTGCCACCAAAGAACAGGGGGCTATCTACGAGCAGTACTTC.

The V and J genes are TRBV20-1 and TRBJ1-1, with D unresolved. The CDR3 extends over 15 amino acids. CDR1 DFQATT and CDR2 SNEGSKA come from the germline V gene (reference sequence). The V end lost 6 bases, the J end lost 1 base, and 18 bases lay between the germline ends. CDR3 residues: CSAALLGFENTEAFF. The DNA for the CDR3 is TGCAGTGCCGCGCTTCTGGGTTTTGAGAACACTGAAGCTTTCTTT.